These T cell receptor beta chains were read from a single sample in a study of T cell responses to AZD1222 COVID-19 vaccine. The assay was immunoSEQ multiplex PCR, and TCRdb's table has in-frame clones only and misses some. The repertoire holds more than 120,000 clones, with more than 85% as singletons. The sample consisted of peripheral blood, taken on day 0 of AZD1222 vaccination. Every receptor here comes from an adult in good health. The CDR3 runs from the conserved cysteine through the conserved F or W. The D gene is left open where the match is weak. Clone size is stated in some rows and not others, as once, few, many or a class when expanded.

d_gene	abundance	v_gene	j_gene	CDR3nt	CDR3aa
-	-	TRBV5-5	TRBJ2-5	TGTGCCAGCAGCTTGGTAGGCAGGTTCCAAGGGACCCAGTACTTC	CASSLVGRFQGTQYF
-	-	TRBV7-6	TRBJ1-5	TGTGCCAGCAGCTTAGTCGTCCAGGGAAAGCCCCAGCATTTT	CASSLVVQGKPQHF
-	-	TRBV19	TRBJ2-7	TGTGCCAGTAGTATCGGGGTAGGGGCCACCTACGAGCAGTACTTC	CASSIGVGATYEQYF
TRBD1	-	TRBV27	TRBJ1-2	TGTGCCAGCAGTAGTCTCCACAGGGGGAACTATGGCTACACCTTC	CASSSLHRGNYGYTF
-	once	TRBV30	TRBJ2-7	TGTGCCTGGAGCCCTCCGGGGTTGTTTACCTACGAGCAGTACTTC	CAWSPPGLFTYEQYF
-	once	TRBV5-1	TRBJ2-1	TGCGCCAGCATGGGAGACAATGAGCAGTTCTTC	CASMGDNEQFF
-	-	TRBV7-3	TRBJ2-7	TGTGCCAGCAGCCCCGGGAGTGTCAACGAGCAGTACTTC	CASSPGSVNEQYF
-	once	TRBV6-2/TRBV6-3	TRBJ2-7	TGTGCCAGCAGCCTCCAGGTGAGCGAGCAGTACTTC	CASSLQVSEQYF
-	once	TRBV10-3	TRBJ2-7	TGTGCCATCAGTGATTGGGGACCTAAATTCTACGAGCAGTACTTC	CAISDWGPKFYEQYF
TRBD1	-	TRBV20-1	TRBJ1-2	TGCAGTGCCGGGACAGTCTATGGCTACACCTTC	CSAGTVYGYTF
TRBD1	-	TRBV28	TRBJ1-2	TGTGCCAGCAGTCCCCAATCGGACAGGGCAGGGGGCTACACCTTC	CASSPQSDRAGGYTF
TRBD2	-	TRBV7-2	TRBJ2-7	TGTGCCAGCAGCCCGAGCGGGAGGGCCATATACGAGCAGTACTTC	CASSPSGRAIYEQYF
TRBD2	once	TRBV5-4	TRBJ2-7	TGTGCCAGCAGCCCCACTAGCGGGGGAAATTACGAGCAGTACTTC	CASSPTSGGNYEQYF
-	-	TRBV10-3	TRBJ1-6	TGTGCCATCAGTGATAGGCCCACTGAGGGTTCACCCCTCCACTTT	CAISDRPTEGSPLHF
-	-	TRBV30	TRBJ1-3	TGTGCCTGGACAGGCTGGGGAAACACCATATATTTT	CAWTGWGNTIYF
-	-	TRBV5-5	TRBJ2-5	TGTGCCAGCAGCCCTGGAAGGGACCAGTACTTC	CASSPGRDQYF
-	-	TRBV4-3	TRBJ1-6	TGCGCCAGCAGCCAAGAAAGGCCCGGGGGGACCAAAAATTCACCCCTCCACTTT	CASSQERPGGTKNSPLHF
TRBD1	-	TRBV9	TRBJ2-7	TGTGCCAGCAGCGTAGCCACAGGGGTTTCCTACGAGCAGTACTTC	CASSVATGVSYEQYF
TRBD2	-	TRBV2	TRBJ2-7	TGTGCCAGCAGTAGTTCTAGCGGGGGGGTGTACGAGCAGTACTTC	CASSSSSGGVYEQYF
-	-	TRBV5-1	TRBJ1-2	TGCGCCAGCAGCTTGGTTCTGGCAGGCTATGGCTACACCTTC	CASSLVLAGYGYTF
TRBD1	-	TRBV23-1	TRBJ2-7	TGCGCCAGCAGGCGAACGGGACAGGGGACGGGGTACTTC	CASRRTGQGTGYF
-	-	TRBV2	TRBJ2-3	TGTGCCAGCAGTGAAGGTGGGGTGCTCCTAGATACGCAGTATTTT	CASSEGGVLLDTQYF
-	-	TRBV2	TRBJ1-2	TGTGCCAGCAGTGACGTTAACTATGGCTACACCTTC	CASSDVNYGYTF
TRBD1	-	TRBV13	TRBJ2-7	TGTGCCAGCAGCTTAGGGGGACAGGCATACGAGCAGTACTTC	CASSLGGQAYEQYF
-	-	TRBV27	TRBJ1-1	TGTGCCAGCAGTTTAAATCCATCCGTGGACACTGAAGCTTTCTTT	CASSLNPSVDTEAFF
TRBD2	-	TRBV5-1	TRBJ2-7	TGCGCCAGCAGCTTGGGGGGACTAGCGGGAGTACGGGGCTACGAGCAGTACTTC	CASSLGGLAGVRGYEQYF
TRBD1	-	TRBV4-2	TRBJ2-2	TGTGCCAGCAGCCAACGAGACAGGGGGAGTGGGGAGCTGTTTTTT	CASSQRDRGSGELFF
-	-	TRBV6-5	TRBJ2-4	TGTGCCAGCAGAGACGACCTTAACATTCAGTACTTC	CASRDDLNIQYF
TRBD1	-	TRBV25-1	TRBJ2-1	TGTGCCAGCAGTGAAGACGGACAGGGCAACTATGAGCAGTTCTTC	CASSEDGQGNYEQFF
TRBD2	-	TRBV6-2/TRBV6-3	TRBJ2-1	TGTGCCAGCAGTTACCCTTTTGTGGCTAGCGGGAGTTACAATGAGCAGTTCTTC	CASSYPFVASGSYNEQFF
TRBD2	few	TRBV6-5	TRBJ2-3	TGTGCCAGCCGACTACTAGCGGGGATCGGGGATACGCAGTATTTT	CASRLLAGIGDTQYF
-	few	TRBV5-5	TRBJ2-7	TGTGCCAGCAGCTTGGCCTCCTACGAGCAGTACTTC	CASSLASYEQYF
-	-	TRBV18	TRBJ2-7	TGTGCCAGCTCAACCTCCTCGGGGAAGGCACTCCACGAGCAGTACTTC	CASSTSSGKALHEQYF
-	-	TRBV6-5	TRBJ2-2	TGTGCCAGCAGTTCACCCGGAGGGCCCACCGGGGAGCTGTTTTTT	CASSSPGGPTGELFF
-	-	TRBV5-5	TRBJ1-1	TGTGCCAGCAGCTTGATACTCATGAACACTGAAGCTTTCTTT	CASSLILMNTEAFF
-	few	TRBV7-8	TRBJ2-7	TGTGCCAGCAGCTTAGGGTCTACCTCCTCCTACGAGCAGTACTTC	CASSLGSTSSYEQYF
-	once	TRBV3-1/TRBV3-2	TRBJ2-7	TGTGCCAGCAGCCTGGGGACGGCCGAGCAGTACTTC	CASSLGTAEQYF
TRBD2	-	TRBV5-1	TRBJ2-5	TGCGCCAGCAGTTTTGGACTAGCTGTAGAGACCCAGTACTTC	CASSFGLAVETQYF
-	-	TRBV18	TRBJ2-7	TGTGCCAGCTCATCCTGGAAGGGCAAAAGGGAGCAGTACTTC	CASSSWKGKREQYF
TRBD1	-	TRBV27	TRBJ1-4	TGTGCCAGCAGTCCCAGGGACAGGGCTGAAAAACTGTTTTTT	CASSPRDRAEKLFF
-	few	TRBV19	TRBJ2-1	TGTGCCAGTACCAGGGGCAATGAGCAGTTCTTC	CASTRGNEQFF
TRBD1	-	TRBV25-1	TRBJ1-4	TGTGCCAGCAGTGTCATGGGGACAGTTAATGAAAAACTGTTTTTT	CASSVMGTVNEKLFF
TRBD1	-	TRBV4-3	TRBJ2-2	TGCGCCAGCAGCCAAGGGCTCGGGACAGCGAGGACCGGGGAGCTGTTTTTT	CASSQGLGTARTGELFF
TRBD1	-	TRBV10-1	TRBJ2-7	TGCGCCAGCAGTGAGCAAAAGGACAGGGGGCTGGGCGGGAGTTTCGAGCAGTACTTC	CASSEQKDRGLGGSFEQYF
-	-	TRBV27	TRBJ2-4	TGTGCCAGCAGTTTATCGACAGCGACGCTAGCCAAAAACATTCAGTACTTC	CASSLSTATLAKNIQYF
TRBD1	once	TRBV6-6	TRBJ1-2	TGTGCCAGCAGTCAAAGGACAGGGGCGGGTGGCTACACCTTC	CASSQRTGAGGYTF
TRBD2	-	TRBV6-5	TRBJ2-7	TGTGCCAGCAGGCCAGCGGGATCTGACTACGAGCAGTACTTC	CASRPAGSDYEQYF
-	-	TRBV9	TRBJ2-7	TGTGCCAGCAGCGTAGGACAGGCCCTTTCCTACGAGCAGTACTTC	CASSVGQALSYEQYF
TRBD2	-	TRBV18	TRBJ2-5	TGTGCCAGCTCACCACTTGCGGGGGGTTTTATGGAGACCCAGTACTTC	CASSPLAGGFMETQYF
-	-	TRBV27	TRBJ1-2	TGTGCCAGCGGGAAAAAGGGACCGCCGTACTTCTATGGCTACACCTTC	CASGKKGPPYFYGYTF
-	-	TRBV6-6	TRBJ2-7	TGTGCCAGCAGCTATAGGGCGGACGAGCAGTACTTC	CASSYRADEQYF
-	-	TRBV3-1/TRBV3-2	TRBJ2-2	TGTGCCAGCAGCCGGGGACTGTCGCTAGGAACCGGGGAGCTGTTTTTT	CASSRGLSLGTGELFF
-	-	TRBV18	TRBJ2-3	TGTGCCAGCTCACCTGGTGTCTCCACAGATACGCAGTATTTT	CASSPGVSTDTQYF
-	-	TRBV5-5	TRBJ2-5	TGTGCCAGCAGCCTAACAGGGATGGAGACCCAGTACTTC	CASSLTGMETQYF